This T cell receptor beta chain was documented in a study of cytomegalovirus exposure and HLA in healthy donors. About the study: A data release that came early held approximately 92 million unique TCRs from HLA-typed donors.

General study results and limits: In a later analysis, the majority of CMV-associated beta chains seemingly showed HLA restriction.

As concerns this clone: Its specificity is not known.

Trimming took 3 bases from V and 2 from J, leaving 17 bases between them. This CDR3 region has 16 residues. Germline loops: CDR1 LNHDA, CDR2 SQIVND (reference sequence). The PCR was carried out with 60 Vbeta primers and 13 Jbeta primers. Clones were sequenced by immunoSEQ multiplex PCR, and TCRdb holds only the in-frame ones, with some missing. The sample contains approximately 160,000 clones, 75% to 90% of which appear only once. The TCR originated in a girl under 10 years old in good health and CMV-seropositive. The chain uses TRBV19 and TRBJ2-7, with D maybe TRBD2 (6 bases). Sequencing was carried out using PBMCs. The CDR3 protein is CASSIWDSRATYEQYF. CDR3 nucleotides: TGTGCCAGTAGTATTTGGGACTCCAGGGCGACCTACGAGCAGTACTTC.